Shown below are 13 T cell receptor beta chains from a single sample sequenced in a study of blood T cells in healthy people across ages. The authors ran a second PCR of about 7 to 11 cycles using a sample-barcoded 5' primer and a J-beta primer mix. TCRdb reanalysed the 5' RACE reads using MiXCR and keeps one entry per CDR3 protein. Here the sample spans more than 650,000 distinct CDR3 sequences, 20% to 25% being singletons. The material sequenced was blood. All receptors derive from a man between 65 and 79 years old in good health.

This clonotype has a handful of counts. The rearrangement joins TRBV6-1 to TRBJ2-1; 15 bases fit TRBD2. Trimming removed 6 bases from V and 0 bases from J; junction bases left unmatched: 9. The CDR3 contains 19 residues. The germline V gene encodes CDR1 MNHNS and CDR2 SASEGT. The DNA of the CDR3 is TGTGCCAGCAGCCAAACCGGACTAGCGGGGGGGAGCTCCTACAATGAGCAGTTCTTC. It specifies CASSQTGLAGGSSYNEQFF.

This clonotype was counted only a few times. The CDR3 sequence: CASSFLGDGNTIYF. The DNA of the CDR3 is TGTGCCAGCAGTTTTTTGGGGGATGGAAACACCATATATTTT. The genes are TRBV28 and TRBJ1-3; possible D gene TRBD1, 5 bases. Germline V lookup: CDR1 MDHEN, CDR2 SYDVKM. V dropped 3 bases and J dropped 3 bases, with 9 bases sitting between them. The CDR3 runs to 14 residues.

This clonotype has only a few counts. The chain employs TRBV5-1 and TRBJ2-1; possible D gene TRBD2, 6 bases. This CDR3 region has 16 residues. Germline values: CDR1 SGHRS, CDR2 YFSETQ. V dropped 4 bases and J dropped 0 bases, with 14 bases sitting between them. The CDR3 DNA follows: TGCGCCAGCAGCATAGGAGGGTCTGTCTCCTACAATGAGCAGTTCTTC. It specifies CASSIGGSVSYNEQFF.

The V and J genes are TRBV27 and TRBJ2-1; TRBD1 matches at 8 bases. CDR1 MNHEY and CDR2 SMNVEV come from the germline V gene (reference sequence). The CDR3 length is 15 residues. J lost 5 bases, V lost 5 bases, and 8 bases had no gene match. CDR3 nucleotides: TGTGCCAGCAGTGACCGGGACAGGACTAACAATGAGCAGTTCTTC. Its protein is CASSDRDRTNNEQFF.

This clonotype was counted once. The chain employs TRBV5-1 and TRBJ2-1; D tentatively fits TRBD1 or TRBD2 (5 bases each). The CDR3 is made up of 15 amino acids. Deletions cut 1 base from V and 5 bases from J, with 13 bases between. In germline, CDR1 is SGHRS, CDR2 YFSETQ. The CDR3 DNA follows: TGCGCCAGCAGCTTGACCGGGACCAACAACAATGAGCAGTTCTTC. Translation: CASSLTGTNNNEQFF. Variable domain in full (rest from reference TRBV5-1 and TRBJ2-1): KAGVTQTPRYLIKTRGQQVTLSCSPISGHRSVSWYQQTPGQGLQFLFEYFSETQRNKGNFPGRFSGRQFSNSRSEMNVSTLELGDSALYLCASSLTGTNNNEQFFGPGTRLTVL.

With respect to this clonotype: A single base separates this from a much larger clone, so it may be a read error. This chain connects TRBV12-3 or TRBV12-4 to TRBJ1-1; D is perhaps TRBD1 (5 bases). The CDR3 has 13 residues. The V gene lost 3 bases and the J gene lost 5 bases, with 10 bases spanning the gap. The CDR3 DNA follows: TGTGCCAGCAGTTTCCAGGAGGGGACTGAAGCTTTCTTT. This gives the protein CASSFQEGTEAFF.

This clonotype showed up just a few times. CDR3 residues: CASTQKKRGTRDNEQFF. The CDR3 bases are TGTGCCAGCACCCAAAAGAAGCGGGGGACCCGGGACAATGAGCAGTTCTTC. The chain combines TRBV6-1 with TRBJ2-1; 8 nucleotides align to TRBD2. Germline loops: CDR1 MNHNS, CDR2 SASEGT. V shed 7 bases and J 5 bases; nucleotides not matched to a gene: 16. CDR3 length equals 17 residues.

The chain employs TRBV12-3 or TRBV12-4 and TRBJ1-4; no clear D. The CDR3 runs 13 residues. Between the trimmed V and J ends, which lost 11 bases and 5 bases, there was a span of 15 bases. The CDR3, as DNA: TGTGCCGGCACCGACACCCTAAATGAAAAACTGTTTTTT. The encoded protein is CAGTDTLNEKLFF.

This clonotype was recorded a few times. This rearrangement joins TRBV4-3 to TRBJ2-1; D possibly corresponds to TRBD2 (5 bases). Germline V lookup: CDR1 LGHNA, CDR2 YSLEER. V lost 0 bases to trimming and J lost 4 bases, with 19 bases between them. This CDR3 has 18 residues. This CDR3 is CASSQDPDGLAFYNEQFF. In DNA form, the CDR3 reads TGCGCCAGCAGCCAAGACCCCGACGGCCTAGCCTTTTACAATGAGCAGTTCTTC.

The table lists this clonotype with many counts. The rearrangement links TRBV20-1 to TRBJ2-7; D may be TRBD2 (5 bases). Looked up from germline, CDR1 is DFQATT and CDR2 is SNEGSKA (reference sequence). The CDR3 consists of 13 residues. The ends were cut back, 3 bases at V and 6 bases at J, with 15 bases in the middle. CDR3 protein: CSARTTASSEQYF. DNA for the CDR3: TGCAGTGCTAGGACAACAGCTAGCTCCGAGCAGTACTTC.

This clonotype was observed a handful of times. V and J are TRBV14 and TRBJ1-3; 7 nucleotides agree with TRBD1. With V trimmed by 5 bases and J by 4 bases, 11 bases remained unmatched. The germline gives CDR1 SGHDN, CDR2 FVKESK. CDR3 size: 16 residues. The CDR3 nucleotides are TGTGCCAGCAGCAAGGACAGGAAGACACTCGGAAACACCATATATTTT. It codes for CASSKDRKTLGNTIYF.

This clonotype occurred once. The chain uses TRBV7-9 and TRBJ2-4; D not resolved. CDR1 is SEHNR and CDR2 is FQNEAQ in the germline V gene (reference sequence). Deletions cut 4 bases from V and 3 bases from J, with 19 bases between. The CDR3 is 17 amino acids. For the CDR3, the DNA is TGTGCCAGCAGCTCCCCTTTTTCGGGTCAGGACAAAAACATTCAGTACTTC. It translates to CASSSPFSGQDKNIQYF. The variable domain in full, completed from reference TRBV7-9 and TRBJ2-4, reads DTGVSQNPRHKITKRGQNVTFRCDPISEHNRLYWYRQTLGQGPEFLTYFQNEAQLEKSRLLSDRFSAERPKGSFSTLEIQRTEQGDSAMYLCASSSPFSGQDKNIQYFGAGTRLSVL.

The chain is built from TRBV5-1 and TRBJ1-1, with a weak D call TRBD1 (6 bases). This CDR3 is built from 14 residues. Germline CDR1 and CDR2: SGHRS and YFSETQ. V was trimmed by 5 bases and J by 4 bases, leaving 15 bases between them. CDR3 DNA: TGCGCCAGCAGACGACAGGTAGGAAGCACTGAAGCTTTCTTT. Encoded protein: CASRRQVGSTEAFF.